This T cell receptor beta chain was sequenced for a study of regulatory and conventional T cells in RAG deficiency. The table came from immunoSEQ multiplex PCR; TCRdb's copy has only in-frame clones and leaves some out. The table includes more than 9,500 clones, around 94% detected once. Genomic DNA came from blood conventional CD4+ T cells gated CD25-low CD127-high. Study-level findings and limits: Treg unique TCR beta sequences were around 100-fold fewer in Omenn syndrome and CID/AS patients than controls.

Comment on this clone: Its target is not known.

The CDR3 sequence is 14 residues long. Germline CDR1 reads SGHNT; CDR2 reads YENEEA. V was pared by 3 bases and J by 5 bases, with 12 bases between. The same specimen was also included in a second study, on regulatory T cells. That source reports: Primers: 52 TRBV forward and 13 TRBJ reverse. Regulatory T cells showed the strongest V-J pair restriction and V/J gene skewing among patient repertoires.

The sample taken for sequencing was CD4+ effector T cells sorted from blood. This receptor was identified in a human donor in good health. The chain uses TRBV11-3 and TRBJ2-3; either TRBD1 or TRBD2 may supply D (5 bases each). The CDR3 DNA is TGTGCCAGCAGCTTTGAGGGACGTGGAGATACGCAGTATTTT. This translates into CASSFEGRGDTQYF.